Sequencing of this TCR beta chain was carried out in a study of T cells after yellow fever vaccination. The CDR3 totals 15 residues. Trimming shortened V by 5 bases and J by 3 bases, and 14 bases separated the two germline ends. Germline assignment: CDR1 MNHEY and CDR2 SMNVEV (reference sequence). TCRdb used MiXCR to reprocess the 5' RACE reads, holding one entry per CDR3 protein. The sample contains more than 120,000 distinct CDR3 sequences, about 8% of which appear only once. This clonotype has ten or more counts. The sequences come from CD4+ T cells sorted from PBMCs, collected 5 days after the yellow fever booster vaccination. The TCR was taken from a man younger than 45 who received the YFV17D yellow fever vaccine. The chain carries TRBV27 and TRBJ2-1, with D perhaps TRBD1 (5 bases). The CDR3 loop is CASSPGSPFYNEQFF. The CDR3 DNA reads TGTGCCAGCAGTCCAGGGTCACCCTTCTACAATGAGCAGTTCTTC.